A single sample is the source of the 29 T cell receptor beta chains below, sequenced in a study of shared clonotypes between healthy human individuals (dated by TCRdb to about 2020). CD8 naive samples were CD45RO-negative cells positively selected for CCR7, giving a CD45RA+CCR7+ population that excluded TemRA cells. The method was the immunoSEQ multiplex PCR assay. TCRdb carries this immuneACCESS record with in-frame sequences only. Its versions omit some clonotypes, under half of them owing to an unresolved V gene in the studies checked, with the rest unexplained. This sample has about 2 million clones in its table, and just under 95% of those were observed once. Of the sample, under 1.5% falls within the top ten clones. The specimen was naive CD8+ T cells sorted from blood. The sample's cell subset or site label, in plain terms: CD45RA+CCR7+. These receptors were obtained from a man aged 18 to 29 in good health.

As for this clone: The sample contains more than one DNA sequence encoding this CDR3. This chain links TRBV28 with TRBJ2-3, with unresolved D. Germline CDR1 reads MDHEN; CDR2 reads SYDVKM. The CDR3 consists of 13 residues. The V end was cut by 6 bases, the J end by 0 bases, with 7 bases between. CDR3 in amino acids: CASSPSSTDTQYF. CDR3 sequence (DNA): TGTGCCAGCAGCCCCTCTAGCACAGATACGCAGTATTTT.

This chain joins TRBV27 and TRBJ1-2; possibly TRBD1 for D (6 bases). CDR1 and CDR2 (germline): MNHEY, SMNVEV (reference sequence). The CDR3 runs 15 residues. V was pared by 6 bases and J by 3 bases, with 17 bases between. CDR3 sequence: CASSPGQNLYYGYTF. In DNA form, the CDR3 reads TGTGCCAGCAGCCCCGGACAGAACCTTTACTATGGCTACACCTTC.

The chain's CDR3 is CASSSLTGVNEQFF. The CDR3, as DNA: TGCGCCAGCAGCTCCCTGACAGGGGTAAATGAGCAGTTCTTC. The J gene is TRBJ2-1, the V gene TRBV5-1, with 8 bases that match TRBD1. This CDR3 has 14 amino acids. With 3 bases clipped from V and 7 bases from J, the junction kept 6 bases outside the gene matches. CDR1 is SGHRS, CDR2 YFSETQ, per germline.

The chain carries TRBV13 and TRBJ2-5, with D hard to call. This CDR3 spans 15 amino acids. V lost 2 bases to trimming and J lost 2 bases, with 12 bases between them. Germline values: CDR1 PRHDT, CDR2 FYEKMQ (reference sequence). CDR3 in DNA: TGTGCCAGCAGCTTATCGGCGTCCCTACAAGAGACCCAGTACTTC. This encodes CASSLSASLQETQYF.

In nucleotides, the CDR3 is TGCGCCAGCAGCCAAGTTAGCCGACGTACTAGCGGGCGGAGCAATGAGCAGTTCTTC. This translates into CASSQVSRRTSGRSNEQFF. The chain carries TRBV4-3 and TRBJ2-1; 9 bases are shared with TRBD2. The CDR3 is 19 amino acids. CDR1 and CDR2 (germline): LGHNA, YSLEER. The V and J ends lost 1 base and 6 bases, in that order; junction bases with no gene match: 16.

The CDR3 is CAISEGYAEQFF. In DNA form, the CDR3 reads TGTGCCATCAGTGAGGGCTATGCTGAGCAGTTCTTC. V usage is TRBV10-3 and J usage is TRBJ2-1; unclear D gene. Germline values: CDR1 ENHRY, CDR2 SYGVKD. Trimming cost V 2 bases and J 9 bases, with 8 bases left between them. This CDR3 spans 12 amino acids.

The chain employs TRBV7-8 and TRBJ1-2; D is perhaps TRBD1 (5 bases). The CDR3 has 13 amino acids. V gave up 4 bases and J gave up 5 bases, with 11 bases separating them. Germline CDR1 SGHVS, CDR2 FQNEAQ. CDR3 sequence: CASSSPGDYGYTF. The CDR3 DNA sequence: TGTGCCAGCAGCTCACCGGGGGATTATGGCTACACCTTC.

In regard to this clone: Its ends do not fully match the called genes, so a read error is possible. Other nucleotide sequences in the sample specify the same CDR3. This chain connects TRBV5-6 to TRBJ1-5; a possible D gene is TRBD1 (5 bases). Germline CDR1 and CDR2: SGHDT and YYEEEE. The CDR3 length is 13 residues. The CDR3 loop is CASSLQGNQPQHF. CDR3 in DNA: TGTGCCAGCAGCCTGCAGGGCAACCAGCCCCAGCATTTT. The entire variable domain, with the rest obtained from reference TRBV5-6 and TRBJ1-5, is as follows: DAGVTQSPTHLIKTRGQQVTLRCSPKSGHDTVSWYQQALGQGPQFIFQYYEEEERQRGNFPDRFSGHQFPNYSSELNVNALLLGDSALYLCASSLQGNQPQHFGDGTRLSIL.

This sequence joins TRBV5-6 and TRBJ1-4, with 8 bases matching TRBD1. The CDR3 length is 14 residues. The trim removed 4 bases at V and 8 bases at J, leaving 7 bases unmatched. Germline V gene data show CDR1 as SGHDT and CDR2 as YYEEEE. The CDR3 region is CASSPMTGEEKLFF. The CDR3 coding sequence is TGTGCCAGCAGCCCGATGACAGGGGAGGAAAAACTGTTTTTT.

The rearrangement links TRBV6-5 to TRBJ2-7; 7 positions match TRBD2. The CDR3 is 14 amino acids. Germline V lookup: CDR1 MNHEY, CDR2 SVGAGI. The V and J ends lost 3 bases and 5 bases, in that order; junction bases with no gene match: 7. The CDR3 coding sequence is TGTGCCAGCAGTTATGGCCTAGCGGAAGACGAGCAGTACTTC. Protein: CASSYGLAEDEQYF.

This clone was counted a single time. CDR3 amino acids: CASSQDIGGDEQYF. The CDR3 DNA sequence: TGCGCCAGCAGCCAAGATATAGGAGGGGACGAGCAGTACTTC. The J gene is TRBJ2-7, the V gene TRBV4-1, with D possibly TRBD2 on 6 matching bases. The V end was cut by 0 bases, the J end by 5 bases, with 11 bases between. CDR1 is MGHRA and CDR2 is YSYEKL in the germline V gene. CDR3 size: 14 residues.

This clone has a single count. The chain combines TRBV5-1 with TRBJ2-3, with a possible D match to TRBD2 (5 bases). The CDR3 extends over 16 amino acids. Germline CDR1 and CDR2: SGHRS and YFSETQ. V gave up 5 bases and J gave up 0 bases, with 16 bases separating them. The CDR3 DNA reads as TGCGCCAGCAGTCCTCGACTATTCCCTAGCACAGATACGCAGTATTTT. Amino acids: CASSPRLFPSTDTQYF. Drawing the rest from reference TRBV5-1 and TRBJ2-3, the complete variable domain is KAGVTQTPRYLIKTRGQQVTLSCSPISGHRSVSWYQQTPGQGLQFLFEYFSETQRNKGNFPGRFSGRQFSNSRSEMNVSTLELGDSALYLCASSPRLFPSTDTQYFGPGTRLTVL.

The CDR3 DNA follows: TGTGCCAGCGGCGAGGAGCAGTACTTC. Translating it yields CASGEEQYF. This chain uses TRBV6-6 with TRBJ2-7; D gene uncertain. Germline assignment: CDR1 MNHNY and CDR2 SVGAGI (reference sequence). V gave up 8 bases and J gave up 7 bases, with 6 bases separating them. CDR3 length equals 9 residues.

This chain joins TRBV28 and TRBJ2-3; TRBD1 aligns across 10 bases. Per germline, CDR1 MDHEN and CDR2 SYDVKM. This CDR3 has 15 amino acids. The J segment lost 2 bases and the V segment lost 3 bases, leaving 2 bases of the junction unmatched. CDR3 in DNA: TGTGCCAGCAGTTTGGGACAGGGGACCACAGATACGCAGTATTTT. Translating gives CASSLGQGTTDTQYF. Full variable domain (missing parts from reference TRBV28 and TRBJ2-3): DVKVTQSSRYLVKRTGEKVFLECVQDMDHENMFWYRQDPGLGLRLIYFSYDVKMKEKGDIPEGYSVSREKKERFSLILESASTNQTSMYLCASSLGQGTTDTQYFGPGTRLTVL.

The chain links TRBV7-2 to TRBJ2-7, with 8 positions matching TRBD2. CDR3 length equals 15 residues. The trim removed 2 bases at V and 2 bases at J, leaving 5 bases unmatched. Germline V gene sequence: CDR1 SGHTA, CDR2 FQGNSA. The CDR3 DNA reads TGTGCCAGCAGCTTATGGCCAGCGGGGGCCTACGAGCAGTACTTC. It encodes CASSLWPAGAYEQYF.

This sequence joins TRBV27 and TRBJ2-4, with 15 bases that match TRBD2. The CDR3 consists of 16 residues. Trimming at V came to 6 bases and at J to 10 bases, leaving 10 bases not matched to a gene. Germline CDR1 is MNHEY and CDR2 is SMNVEV (reference sequence). The CDR3 nucleotides are TGTGCCAGCAGCCAAGGACTAGCGGGAGGGGAAGGGATTCAGTACTTC. Translating it yields CASSQGLAGGEGIQYF.

The chain carries TRBV25-1 and TRBJ1-2; TRBD1 is a possible D gene (5 bases). Germline assignment: CDR1 MGHDK and CDR2 SYGVNS. The CDR3 spans 14 residues. V lost 1 base and J 6 bases, leaving 12 bases between the germline ends. CDR3 nucleotide sequence: TGTGCCAGCAGTGAATGGGGACCGGGCGATGGCTACACCTTC. Protein sequence: CASSEWGPGDGYTF.

This chain joins TRBV6-5 and TRBJ2-2; possibly TRBD1 for D (5 bases). V was pared by 2 bases and J by 2 bases, with 12 bases between. The CDR3 loop spans 16 amino acids. Germline CDR1 reads MNHEY; CDR2 reads SVGAGI. Here the CDR3 DNA reads TGTGCCAGCAGTTACGTTCAGGGCGGAAACACCGGGGAGCTGTTTTTT. It codes for CASSYVQGGNTGELFF.

This chain joins TRBV5-1 and TRBJ2-7, with D perhaps TRBD2 (5 bases). Deletions cut 5 bases from V and 4 bases from J, with 13 bases between. Germline V gene lookup returns CDR1 SGHRS and CDR2 YFSETQ. The CDR3 spans 13 residues. CDR3 DNA: TGCGCCAGCAGAATGTGGGGAGATTACGAGCAGTACTTC. Translating it yields CASRMWGDYEQYF.

This rearrangement joins TRBV2 to TRBJ2-7; tentatively, D is TRBD2 (5 bases). The CDR3 totals 13 residues. Germline-derived CDR1 and CDR2 are SNHLY and FYNNEI. V was cut by 8 bases and J by 1 base, with 12 bases left in between. The CDR3 bases are TGTGCCAGCGAACTGGACTTGTCCTACGAGCAGTACTTC. As protein: CASELDLSYEQYF.

The rearrangement joins TRBV7-8 to TRBJ2-7, with D perhaps matching TRBD1 (6 bases). CDR1 and CDR2 (germline): SGHVS, FQNEAQ. Trimming shortened V by 4 bases and J by 2 bases, and 12 bases separated the two germline ends. This CDR3 is 14 amino acids long. CDR3 sequence reads: CASSSFTGPYEQYF. The CDR3 DNA reads as TGTGCCAGCAGCTCCTTTACAGGGCCCTACGAGCAGTACTTC.

The J gene is TRBJ2-1, the V gene TRBV29-1; 9 bases map to TRBD2. Germline V gene sequence: CDR1 SQVTM, CDR2 ANQGSEA. The CDR3 covers 12 residues. Unmatched junction bases numbered 4, after V lost 3 bases and J lost 10 bases. CDR3 in amino acids: CSVDWLAGEQFF. The CDR3 nucleotides are TGCAGCGTTGACTGGCTAGCGGGGGAGCAGTTCTTC.

The gene calls are TRBV16 and TRBJ1-2; a weak D match, TRBD1 (5 bases). Looked up from germline, CDR1 is KGHSY and CDR2 is FQNENV. The V end was cut by 2 bases, the J end by 6 bases, with 13 bases between. The CDR3 is 14 residues long. CDR3 loop: CASSQLQIQDGYTF. As DNA, the CDR3 is TGTGCCAGCAGCCAACTTCAGATACAGGATGGCTACACCTTC.

This rearrangement joins TRBV7-9 to TRBJ2-7, with 9 bases that match TRBD1. CDR1 and CDR2 from the germline V gene are SEHNR and FQNEAQ (reference sequence). V shed 6 bases and J 0 bases; nucleotides not matched to a gene: 3. CDR3 length equals 14 residues. The CDR3 is CASSRTGASYEQYF. Written as DNA, the CDR3 is TGTGCCAGCAGTAGGACAGGGGCCTCCTACGAGCAGTACTTC.

This rearrangement joins TRBV27 to TRBJ2-7; D is uncertain. The CDR3 length is 15 residues. V was cut by 3 bases and J by 2 bases, with 14 bases left in between. Per germline, CDR1 MNHEY and CDR2 SMNVEV (reference sequence). The chain's CDR3 is CASSFFPDGTYEQYF. The DNA for the CDR3 is TGTGCCAGCAGTTTCTTTCCGGACGGAACCTACGAGCAGTACTTC.

The chain is built from TRBV2 and TRBJ2-5; D gene ambiguous. From germline, CDR1 is SNHLY and CDR2 FYNNEI. CDR3 length: 12 residues. V was cut by 8 bases and J by 0 bases, with 7 bases left in between. This chain's CDR3 is CASCRNQETQYF. The CDR3, as DNA: TGTGCCAGCTGCCGAAACCAAGAGACCCAGTACTTC.

The chain recombines TRBV6-6 with TRBJ1-4, with D possibly TRBD1 on 5 matching bases. The length of the CDR3 is 13 residues. Germline values: CDR1 MNHNY, CDR2 SVGAGI (reference sequence). V gave up 10 bases and J gave up 4 bases, with 13 bases separating them. The CDR3 sequence is CATLDSLNEKLFF. In nucleotides, the CDR3 is TGTGCCACCCTAGACAGCCTTAATGAAAAACTGTTTTTT.

The chain employs TRBV4-3 and TRBJ2-5, with a possible D match to TRBD2 (5 bases). V was pared by 1 base and J by 4 bases, with 13 bases between. CDR1 and CDR2 (germline): LGHNA, YSLEER. The length of the CDR3 is 15 residues. The CDR3 DNA sequence: TGCGCCAGCAGCCAAGGGACTGTAGGGTTAGAGACCCAGTACTTC. This codes for CASSQGTVGLETQYF.

This sequence joins TRBV11-2 and TRBJ2-2; no firm D call. Looked up from germline, CDR1 is SGHAT and CDR2 is FQNNGV. V was trimmed by 0 bases and J by 1 base, leaving 15 bases between them. This CDR3 has 18 residues. Written as DNA, the CDR3 is TGTGCCAGCAGCTTAGAGGGTTGGCAGGAGAGGAACACCGGGGAGCTGTTTTTT. The encoded protein is CASSLEGWQERNTGELFF.